The 9 T cell receptor beta chains given below trace back to one sample, sequenced in a study of blood T cell repertoires in COVID-19. Data came from immunoSEQ multiplex PCR; TCRdb stores just in-frame clones and leaves some out. Of about 380,000 clones listed, 85% were seen once; the top ten hold 3.5% to 4%. The sequencing input was peripheral blood. The receptor set was obtained from a young woman with acute or convalescent COVID-19.

CDR3 residues: CASSVVGGFGNTIYF. The DNA of the CDR3 is TGTGCCAGCAGCGTAGTAGGGGGCTTTGGAAACACCATATATTTT. The V call is TRBV9, the J call TRBJ1-3; 7 nucleotides match TRBD1. The V and J ends lost 0 bases and 3 bases, in that order; junction bases with no gene match: 3. The CDR3 sequence is 15 residues long. Germline V gene sequence: CDR1 SGDLS, CDR2 YYNGEE.

This clone came up once. The V and J genes are TRBV18 and TRBJ2-1; 7 nucleotides line up with TRBD2. The CDR3 totals 15 residues. The germline CDR1 and CDR2 sequences are KGHSH and LQKENI. The V gene end was trimmed by 0 bases and the J gene end by 2 bases; junction bases not matched to a gene: 1. The CDR3 sequence: CASSPPAGPYNEQFF. The CDR3 region has the DNA TGTGCCAGCTCACCACCAGCGGGGCCCTACAATGAGCAGTTCTTC.

The V call is TRBV7-2, the J call TRBJ1-1; no clear D gene. From germline, CDR1 is SGHTA and CDR2 FQGNSA. This CDR3 has 12 amino acids. Trimming shortened V by 2 bases and J by 8 bases, and 9 bases separated the two germline ends. The CDR3 sequence: CASSLLKREAFF. The DNA of the CDR3 is TGTGCCAGCAGCTTACTTAAGAGGGAAGCTTTCTTT. Filled out from reference TRBV7-2 and TRBJ1-1, the complete variable domain reads GAGVSQSPSNKVTEKGKDVELRCDPISGHTALYWYRQSLGQGLEFLIYFQGNSAPDKSGLPSDRFSAERTGGSVSTLTIQRTQQEDSAVYLCASSLLKREAFFGQGTRLTVV.

CDR3 region: CASSSGTSPNEQFF. The CDR3 bases are TGTGCCAGCAGTTCCGGGACTTCCCCCAATGAGCAGTTCTTC. This chain connects TRBV28 to TRBJ2-1; D possibly corresponds to TRBD2 (6 bases). This CDR3 is built from 14 residues. The germline gives CDR1 MDHEN, CDR2 SYDVKM. V was pared by 4 bases and J by 6 bases, with 13 bases between.

This sequence joins TRBV6-5 and TRBJ1-1, with D hard to call. CDR1 is MNHEY, CDR2 SVGAGI, per germline. V was shortened by 7 bases and J by 0 bases, with 9 bases between the two germline ends. CDR3 size: 13 residues. The CDR3 reads CASIVSVNTEAFF. The DNA of the CDR3 is TGTGCCAGCATAGTCTCGGTGAACACTGAAGCTTTCTTT.

The chain carries TRBV27 and TRBJ1-5, with a tentative D call TRBD1 (5 bases). The CDR3 consists of 13 residues. Trimming pared 6 bases from V and 1 base from J, leaving 7 bases between. Germline V CDR1 and CDR2: MNHEY, SMNVEV (reference sequence). The CDR3 is CASRQASNQPQHF. The CDR3 bases are TGTGCCAGCAGACAGGCGAGCAATCAGCCCCAGCATTTT.

V gene TRBV5-1 combines with J gene TRBJ1-1; 7 positions match TRBD1. After removal of 2 bases from V and 1 base from J, the junction contained 5 bases not matched to a gene. In germline, CDR1 is SGHRS, CDR2 YFSETQ. The CDR3 runs 15 residues. CDR3 DNA sequence: TGCGCCAGCAGCTTCGTGGCAGGGGGGAACACTGAAGCTTTCTTT. This codes for CASSFVAGGNTEAFF.

This clone appeared a few times. The rearrangement joins TRBV4-1 to TRBJ1-1; D gene ambiguous. The germline V gene has CDR1 MGHRA and CDR2 YSYEKL. Trimming took 0 bases from V and 0 from J, leaving 11 bases between them. The CDR3 is made up of 16 amino acids. The CDR3 region is CASSQDIWLMNTEAFF. The CDR3 coding sequence is TGCGCCAGCAGCCAAGATATATGGCTGATGAACACTGAAGCTTTCTTT.

This chain connects TRBV27 to TRBJ2-5; D is perhaps TRBD1 (5 bases). From germline, CDR1 is MNHEY and CDR2 SMNVEV (reference sequence). V gave up 0 bases and J gave up 5 bases, with 10 bases separating them. The CDR3 has 14 residues. The CDR3 loop is CASSLSGVRETQYF. The CDR3 DNA is TGTGCCAGCAGTTTATCAGGGGTAAGGGAGACCCAGTACTTC.